What follows is one T cell receptor beta chain and its context. The antigen remains unidentified. These data are taken from a study of cytomegalovirus exposure and HLA in healthy donors. CDR1 and CDR2 (germline): SGHAT, FQNNGV. The CDR3 totals 14 residues. V lost 2 bases and J 6 bases, leaving 12 bases between the germline ends. PCR involved 60 Vbeta and 13 Jbeta primers. Using immunoSEQ multiplex PCR, the repertoire was profiled, and TCRdb retains in-frame clones only, with some absent. The table has some 150,000 clones, approximately 78% seen once. Overall study findings and caveats: Data from an earlier analysis indicated that most TCR beta V segments were productive either about 87% or about 30% of the time.

Specimen: PBMCs. This receptor was obtained from a young man in good health and CMV-seropositive. The chain recombines TRBV11-2 with TRBJ2-3; possible D gene TRBD2, 6 bases. CDR3 DNA: TGTGCCAGCAGCTTATCTCTAGCGATTGATACGCAGTATTTT. It yields the protein CASSLSLAIDTQYF. The full variable domain, with the rest looked up from reference TRBV11-2 and TRBJ2-3, is EAGVAQSPRYKIIEKRQSVAFWCNPISGHATLYWYQQILGQGPKLLIQFQNNGVVDDSQLPKDRFSAERLKGVDSTLKIQPAKLEDSAVYLCASSLSLAIDTQYFGPGTRLTVL.